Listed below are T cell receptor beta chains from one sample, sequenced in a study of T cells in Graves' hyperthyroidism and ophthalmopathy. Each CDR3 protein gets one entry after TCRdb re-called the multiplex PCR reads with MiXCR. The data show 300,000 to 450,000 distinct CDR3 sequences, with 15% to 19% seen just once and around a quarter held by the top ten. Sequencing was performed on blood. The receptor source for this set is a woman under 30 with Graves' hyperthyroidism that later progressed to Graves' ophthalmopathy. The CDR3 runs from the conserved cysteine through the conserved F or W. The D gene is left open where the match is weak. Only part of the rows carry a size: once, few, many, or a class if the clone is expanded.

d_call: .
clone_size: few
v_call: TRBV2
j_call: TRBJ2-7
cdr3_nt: TGTGCCAGCGGGAGGGGGACAGTCCAGTACGAGCAGTACTTC
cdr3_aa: CASGRGTVQYEQYF

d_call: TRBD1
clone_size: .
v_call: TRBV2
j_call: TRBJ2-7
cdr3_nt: TGTGCCAGCAGTGAAGCTCCAGGGGGACACCACTACGAGCAGTACTTC
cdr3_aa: CASSEAPGGHHYEQYF

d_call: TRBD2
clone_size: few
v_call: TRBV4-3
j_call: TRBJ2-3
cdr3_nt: TGCGCCAGCAGCCAAGATCAGCGGGATTGGGCAGATACGCAGTATTTT
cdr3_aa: CASSQDQRDWADTQYF

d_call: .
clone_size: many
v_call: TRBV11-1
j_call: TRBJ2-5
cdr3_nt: TGTGCCAGCAGCTTAGCCGCGGTTGAGATCGAAGAGACCCAGTACTTC
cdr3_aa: CASSLAAVEIEETQYF

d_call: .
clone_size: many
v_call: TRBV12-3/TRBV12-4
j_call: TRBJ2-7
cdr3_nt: TGTGCCAGCAGCCCTCTGGTGGACGAGCAGTACTTC
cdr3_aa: CASSPLVDEQYF

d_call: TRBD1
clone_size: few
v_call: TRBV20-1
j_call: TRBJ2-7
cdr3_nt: TGCAGTGCTACGGACAGGGAATACGAGCAGTACTTC
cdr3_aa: CSATDREYEQYF

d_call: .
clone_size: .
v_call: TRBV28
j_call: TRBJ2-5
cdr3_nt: TGTGCCAGCAGTTTACCGGCCACGGGAGAGACCCAGTACTTC
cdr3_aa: CASSLPATGETQYF

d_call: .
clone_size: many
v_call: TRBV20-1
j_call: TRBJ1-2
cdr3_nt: TGCAGTGCTAGAGTAGCCGGTGTGAGTGGCTACACCTTC
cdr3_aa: CSARVAGVSGYTF

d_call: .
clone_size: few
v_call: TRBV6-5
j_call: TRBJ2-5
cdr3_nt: TGTGCCAGCAGTTACTCGCTATCCCAAGAGACCCAGTACTTC
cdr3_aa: CASSYSLSQETQYF

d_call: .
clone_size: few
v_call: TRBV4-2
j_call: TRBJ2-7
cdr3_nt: TGTGCCAGCAGTAGGACAGGGCGGGAGCTGTACTTC
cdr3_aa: CASSRTGRELYF

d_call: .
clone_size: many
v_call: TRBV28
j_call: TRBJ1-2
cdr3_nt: TGTGCCAGCAGCACTTCCGCCCGACAGCATGGCTACACCTTC
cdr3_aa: CASSTSARQHGYTF

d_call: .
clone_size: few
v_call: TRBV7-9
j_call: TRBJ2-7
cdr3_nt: TGTGCCAGCAGCCGTACGGGGGGCGTTCAAGGGGAGCAGTACTTC
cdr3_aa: CASSRTGGVQGEQYF

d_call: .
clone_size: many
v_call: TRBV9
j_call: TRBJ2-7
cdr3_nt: TGTGCCAGCAGCGTTGGAACAGATTCCTACGAGCAGTACTTC
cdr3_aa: CASSVGTDSYEQYF

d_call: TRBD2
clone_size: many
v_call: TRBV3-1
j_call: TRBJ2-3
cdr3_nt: TGTGCCAGCAGCCTCCTAGCGGGAATAGGAGATACGCAGTATTTT
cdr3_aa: CASSLLAGIGDTQYF

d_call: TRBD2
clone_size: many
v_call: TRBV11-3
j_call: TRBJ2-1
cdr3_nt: TGTGCCAGCAGCTCTAGCGGGAGGCCTCTCTACAATGAGCAGTTCTTC
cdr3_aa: CASSSSGRPLYNEQFF

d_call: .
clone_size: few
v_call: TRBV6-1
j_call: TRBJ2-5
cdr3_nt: TGTGCCAGCAGTCGCCTAGCGACGCGAGAGACCCAGTACTTC
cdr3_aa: CASSRLATRETQYF